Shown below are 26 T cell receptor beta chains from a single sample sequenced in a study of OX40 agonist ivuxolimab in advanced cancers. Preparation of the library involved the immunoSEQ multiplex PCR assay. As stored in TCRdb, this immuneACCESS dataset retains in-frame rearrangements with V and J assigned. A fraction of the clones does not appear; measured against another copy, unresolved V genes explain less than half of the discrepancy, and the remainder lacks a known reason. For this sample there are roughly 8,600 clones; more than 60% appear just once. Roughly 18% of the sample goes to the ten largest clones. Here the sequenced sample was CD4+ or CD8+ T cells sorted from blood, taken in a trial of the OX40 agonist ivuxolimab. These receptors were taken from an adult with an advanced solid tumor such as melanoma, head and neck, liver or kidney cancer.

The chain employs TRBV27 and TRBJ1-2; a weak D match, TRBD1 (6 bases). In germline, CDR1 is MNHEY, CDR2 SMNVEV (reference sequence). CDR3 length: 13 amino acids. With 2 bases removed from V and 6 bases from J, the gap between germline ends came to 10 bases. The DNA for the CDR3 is TGTGCCAGCAGTTTACCGGGGGCAGATGGCTACACCTTC. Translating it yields CASSLPGADGYTF.

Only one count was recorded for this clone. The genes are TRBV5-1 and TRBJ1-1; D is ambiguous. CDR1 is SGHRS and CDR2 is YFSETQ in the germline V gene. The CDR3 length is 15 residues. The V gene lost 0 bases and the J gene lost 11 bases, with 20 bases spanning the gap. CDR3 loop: CASSLDGSTRAGAFF. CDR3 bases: TGCGCCAGCAGCTTGGATGGGAGCACGAGGGCGGGGGCTTTCTTT. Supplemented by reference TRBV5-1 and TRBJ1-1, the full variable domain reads KAGVTQTPRYLIKTRGQQVTLSCSPISGHRSVSWYQQTPGQGLQFLFEYFSETQRNKGNFPGRFSGRQFSNSRSEMNVSTLELGDSALYLCASSLDGSTRAGAFFGQGTRLTVV.

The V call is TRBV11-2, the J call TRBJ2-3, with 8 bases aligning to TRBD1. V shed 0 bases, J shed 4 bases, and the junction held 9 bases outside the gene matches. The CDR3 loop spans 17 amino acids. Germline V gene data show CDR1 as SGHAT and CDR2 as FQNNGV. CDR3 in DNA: TGTGCCAGCAGCTTAGAGCGGGGCAGGGGGCGGGCAGATACGCAGTATTTT. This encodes CASSLERGRGRADTQYF.

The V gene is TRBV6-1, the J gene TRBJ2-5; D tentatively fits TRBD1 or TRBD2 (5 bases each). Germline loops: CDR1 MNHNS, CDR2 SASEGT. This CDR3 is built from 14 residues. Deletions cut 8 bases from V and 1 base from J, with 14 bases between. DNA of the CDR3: TGTGCCAGCGGGAACGTTGGGGGCCAAGAGACCCAGTACTTC. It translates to CASGNVGGQETQYF.

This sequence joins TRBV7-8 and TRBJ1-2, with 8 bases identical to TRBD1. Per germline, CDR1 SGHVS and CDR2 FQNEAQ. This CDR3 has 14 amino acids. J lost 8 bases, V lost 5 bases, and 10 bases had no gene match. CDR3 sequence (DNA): TGTGCCAGCAGCGTAGGACAGGGAGGGTACGGCTACACCTTC. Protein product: CASSVGQGGYGYTF.

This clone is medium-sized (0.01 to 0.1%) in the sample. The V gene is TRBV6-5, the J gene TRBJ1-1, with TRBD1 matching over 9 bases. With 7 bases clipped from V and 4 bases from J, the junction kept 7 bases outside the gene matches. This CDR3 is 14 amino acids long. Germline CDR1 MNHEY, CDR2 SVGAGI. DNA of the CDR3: TGTGCCAGCACCCCACAGGGGGCGGGCACTGAAGCTTTCTTT. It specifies CASTPQGAGTEAFF.

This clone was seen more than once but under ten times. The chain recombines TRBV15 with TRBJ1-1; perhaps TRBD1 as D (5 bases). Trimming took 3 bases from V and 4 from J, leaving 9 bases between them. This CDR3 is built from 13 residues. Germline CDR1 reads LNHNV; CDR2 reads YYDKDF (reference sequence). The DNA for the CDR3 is TGTGCCACCAGCAGTGGCGGGACCACTGAAGCTTTCTTT. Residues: CATSSGGTTEAFF.

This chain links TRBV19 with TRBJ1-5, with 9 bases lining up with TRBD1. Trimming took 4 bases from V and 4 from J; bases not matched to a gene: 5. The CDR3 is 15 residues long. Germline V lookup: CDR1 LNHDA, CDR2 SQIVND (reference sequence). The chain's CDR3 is CASSTHGQGNQPQHF. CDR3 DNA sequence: TGTGCCAGTAGTACCCATGGACAGGGGAATCAGCCCCAGCATTTT.

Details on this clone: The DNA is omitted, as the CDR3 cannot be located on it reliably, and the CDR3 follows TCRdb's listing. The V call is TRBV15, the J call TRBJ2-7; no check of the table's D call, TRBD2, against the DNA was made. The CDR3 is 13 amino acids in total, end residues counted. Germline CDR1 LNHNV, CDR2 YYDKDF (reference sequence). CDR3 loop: CATSILGGVEQYF.

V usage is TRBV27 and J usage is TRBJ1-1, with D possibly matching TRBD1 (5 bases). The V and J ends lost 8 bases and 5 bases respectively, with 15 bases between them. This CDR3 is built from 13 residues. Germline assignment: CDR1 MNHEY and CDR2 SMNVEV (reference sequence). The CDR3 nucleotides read TGTGCCAGCGCCTACGGGGGGGGGACTGAAGCTTTCTTT. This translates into CASAYGGGTEAFF.

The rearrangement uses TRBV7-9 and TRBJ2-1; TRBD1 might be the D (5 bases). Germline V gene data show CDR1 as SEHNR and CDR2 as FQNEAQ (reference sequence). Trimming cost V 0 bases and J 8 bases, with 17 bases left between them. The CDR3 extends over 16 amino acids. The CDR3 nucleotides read TGTGCCAGCAGCTTAGCGAGTTTGGGGCCCTGGGATGAGCAGTTCTTC. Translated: CASSLASLGPWDEQFF.

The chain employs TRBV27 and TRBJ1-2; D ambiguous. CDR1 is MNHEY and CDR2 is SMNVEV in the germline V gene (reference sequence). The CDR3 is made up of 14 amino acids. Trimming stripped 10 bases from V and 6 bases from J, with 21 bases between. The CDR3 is CATRRGYASDGYTF. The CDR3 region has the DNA TGTGCCACCCGTCGGGGATATGCATCGGATGGCTACACCTTC.

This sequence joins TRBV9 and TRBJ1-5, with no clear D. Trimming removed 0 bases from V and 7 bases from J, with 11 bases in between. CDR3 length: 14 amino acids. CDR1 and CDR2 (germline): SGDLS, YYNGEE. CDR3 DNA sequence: TGTGCCAGCAGCGTAGGTTCGACGGGACAGCCCCAGCATTTT. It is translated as CASSVGSTGQPQHF. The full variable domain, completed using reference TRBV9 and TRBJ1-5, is DSGVTQTPKHLITATGQRVTLRCSPRSGDLSVYWYQQSLDQGLQFLIQYYNGEERAKGNILERFSAQQFPDLHSELNLSSLELGDSALYFCASSVGSTGQPQHFGDGTRLSIL.

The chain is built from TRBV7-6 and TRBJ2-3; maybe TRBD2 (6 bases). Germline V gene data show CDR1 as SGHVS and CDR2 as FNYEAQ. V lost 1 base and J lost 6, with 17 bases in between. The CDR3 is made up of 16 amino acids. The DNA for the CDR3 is TGTGCCAGCAGCTTAGGGACTATCCTGCTTGAGGATACGCAGTATTTT. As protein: CASSLGTILLEDTQYF.

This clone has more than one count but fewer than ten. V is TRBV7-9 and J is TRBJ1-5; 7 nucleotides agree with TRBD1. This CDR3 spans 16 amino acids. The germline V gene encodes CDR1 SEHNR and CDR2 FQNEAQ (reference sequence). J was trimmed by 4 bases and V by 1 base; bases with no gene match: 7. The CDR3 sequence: CASSLVARGKNQPQHF. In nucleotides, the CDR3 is TGTGCCAGCAGCTTAGTCGCCAGGGGGAAGAATCAGCCCCAGCATTTT.

CDR3 DNA sequence: TGTGCCAGCAGTTTAGCAGGGTCCTACGAGCAGTACTTC. The encoded protein is CASSLAGSYEQYF. The rearrangement joins TRBV27 to TRBJ2-7; a weak D match, TRBD1 (5 bases). V was pared by 2 bases and J by 1 base, with 6 bases between. CDR1 is MNHEY, CDR2 SMNVEV, per germline (reference sequence). The CDR3 is 13 residues long.

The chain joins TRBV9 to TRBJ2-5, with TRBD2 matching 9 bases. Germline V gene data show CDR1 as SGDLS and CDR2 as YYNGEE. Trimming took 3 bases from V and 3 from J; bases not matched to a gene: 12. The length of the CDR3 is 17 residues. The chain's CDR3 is CASSAGDLAGWKETQYF. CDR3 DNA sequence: TGTGCCAGCAGCGCGGGGGATCTAGCGGGGTGGAAAGAGACCCAGTACTTC.

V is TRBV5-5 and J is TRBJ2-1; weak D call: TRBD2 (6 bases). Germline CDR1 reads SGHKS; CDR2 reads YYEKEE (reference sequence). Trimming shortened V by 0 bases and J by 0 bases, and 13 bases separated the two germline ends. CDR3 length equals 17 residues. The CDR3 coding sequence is TGTGCCAGCAGCTTGGGAGGGGAGGCGACCTCCTACAATGAGCAGTTCTTC. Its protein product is CASSLGGEATSYNEQFF.

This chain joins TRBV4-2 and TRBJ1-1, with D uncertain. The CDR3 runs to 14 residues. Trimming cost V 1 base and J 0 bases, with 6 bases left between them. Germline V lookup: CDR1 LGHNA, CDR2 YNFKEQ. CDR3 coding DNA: TGTGCCAGCAGCCAAGGTAGCATGAACACTGAAGCTTTCTTT. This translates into CASSQGSMNTEAFF.

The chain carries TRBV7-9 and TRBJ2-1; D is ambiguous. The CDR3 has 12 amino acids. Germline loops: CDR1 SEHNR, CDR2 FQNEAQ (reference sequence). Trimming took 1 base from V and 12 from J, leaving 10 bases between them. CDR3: CASSLDPGGQFF. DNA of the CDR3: TGTGCCAGCAGCTTAGATCCAGGTGGGCAGTTCTTC.

CDR3 in DNA: TGTGCCAGTAGTACCTATGATTCGAGCGGCGGCTACACCTTC. Protein: CASSTYDSSGGYTF. This chain joins TRBV19 and TRBJ1-2; D is unclear. Trimming pared 4 bases from V and 8 bases from J, leaving 17 bases between. Germline values: CDR1 LNHDA, CDR2 SQIVND (reference sequence). The CDR3 spans 14 residues.

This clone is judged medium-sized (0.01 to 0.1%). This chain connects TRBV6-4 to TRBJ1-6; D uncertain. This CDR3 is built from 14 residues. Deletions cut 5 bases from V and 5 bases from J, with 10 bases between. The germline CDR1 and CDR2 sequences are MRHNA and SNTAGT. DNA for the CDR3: TGTGCCAGCAGTCCCGGGGTCGATAATTCACCCCTCCACTTT. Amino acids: CASSPGVDNSPLHF.

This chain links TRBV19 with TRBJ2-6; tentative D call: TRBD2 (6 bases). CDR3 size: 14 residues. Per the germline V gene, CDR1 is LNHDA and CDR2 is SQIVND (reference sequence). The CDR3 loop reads CASGDLSGANVLTF. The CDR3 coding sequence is TGTGCTTCGGGGGATCTCTCTGGGGCCAACGTCCTGACTTTC.

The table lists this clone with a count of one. The CDR3 DNA is TGCGCCAGCAGCCAACCGGGATCCTTGAACACTGAAGCTTTCTTT. It translates to CASSQPGSLNTEAFF. The gene calls are TRBV4-1 and TRBJ1-1; D call uncertain. Between the trimmed V and J ends, which lost 2 bases and 0 bases, there was a span of 10 bases. Germline V gene sequence: CDR1 MGHRA, CDR2 YSYEKL. CDR3 length: 15 amino acids.

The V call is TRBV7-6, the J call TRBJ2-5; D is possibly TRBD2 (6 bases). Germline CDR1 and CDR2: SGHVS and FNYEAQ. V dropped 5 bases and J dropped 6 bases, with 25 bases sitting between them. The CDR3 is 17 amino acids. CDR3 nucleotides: TGTGCCAGCAGCCCGTCCCGGGACCCTAACCGGGGGAAGACCCAGTACTTC. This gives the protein CASSPSRDPNRGKTQYF.

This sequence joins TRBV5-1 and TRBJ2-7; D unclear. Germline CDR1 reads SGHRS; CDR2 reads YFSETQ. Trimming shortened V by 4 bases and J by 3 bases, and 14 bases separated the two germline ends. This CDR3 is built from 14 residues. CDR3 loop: CASSLSMADYEQYF. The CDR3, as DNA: TGCGCCAGCAGCCTGAGCATGGCCGACTACGAGCAGTACTTC.